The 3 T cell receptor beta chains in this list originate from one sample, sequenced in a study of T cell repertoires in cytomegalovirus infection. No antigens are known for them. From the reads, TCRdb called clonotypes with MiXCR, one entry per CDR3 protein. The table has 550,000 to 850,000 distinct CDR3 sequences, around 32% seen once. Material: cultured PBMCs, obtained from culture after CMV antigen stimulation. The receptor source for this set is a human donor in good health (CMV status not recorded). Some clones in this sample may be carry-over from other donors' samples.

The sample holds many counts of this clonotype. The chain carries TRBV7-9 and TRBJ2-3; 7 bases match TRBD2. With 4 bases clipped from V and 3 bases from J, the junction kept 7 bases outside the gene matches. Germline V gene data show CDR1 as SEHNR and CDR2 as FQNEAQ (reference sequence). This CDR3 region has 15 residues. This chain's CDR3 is CASSYHTSATDTQYF. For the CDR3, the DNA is TGTGCCAGCAGCTACCACACTAGCGCTACAGATACGCAGTATTTT.

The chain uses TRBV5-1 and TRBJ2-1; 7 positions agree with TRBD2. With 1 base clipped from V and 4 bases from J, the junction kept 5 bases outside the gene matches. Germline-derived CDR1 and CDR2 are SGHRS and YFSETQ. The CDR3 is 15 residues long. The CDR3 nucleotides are TGCGCCAGCAGCTTGACGCTAGCGGTTTACAATGAGCAGTTCTTC. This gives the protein CASSLTLAVYNEQFF.

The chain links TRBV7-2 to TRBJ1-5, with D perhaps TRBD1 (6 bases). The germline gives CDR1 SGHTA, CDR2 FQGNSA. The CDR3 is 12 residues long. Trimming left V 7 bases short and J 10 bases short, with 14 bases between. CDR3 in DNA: TGTGCCAGCAAAGGGGGGGGTGAACCCCAGCATTTT. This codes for CASKGGGEPQHF.